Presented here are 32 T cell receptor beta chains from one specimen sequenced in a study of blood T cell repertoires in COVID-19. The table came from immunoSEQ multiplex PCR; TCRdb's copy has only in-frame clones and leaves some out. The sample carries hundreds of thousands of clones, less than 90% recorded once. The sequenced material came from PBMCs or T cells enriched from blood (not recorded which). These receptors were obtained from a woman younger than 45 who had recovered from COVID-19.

Written as DNA, the CDR3 is TGTGCCAGCAGCGTAGGACAGACTCATAATGAAAAACTGTTTTTT. It yields the protein CASSVGQTHNEKLFF. The rearrangement joins TRBV9 to TRBJ1-4; tentative D call: TRBD1 (5 bases). Trimming shortened V by 0 bases and J by 4 bases, and 10 bases separated the two germline ends. CDR3 size: 15 residues. The germline gives CDR1 SGDLS, CDR2 YYNGEE.

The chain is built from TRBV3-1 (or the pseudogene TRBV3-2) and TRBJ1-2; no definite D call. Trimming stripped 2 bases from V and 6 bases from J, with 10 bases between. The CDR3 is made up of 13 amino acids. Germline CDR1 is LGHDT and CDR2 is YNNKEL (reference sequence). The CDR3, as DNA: TGTGCCAGCAGCCAAAAAGGTGCGGATGGCTACACCTTC. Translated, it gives CASSQKGADGYTF.

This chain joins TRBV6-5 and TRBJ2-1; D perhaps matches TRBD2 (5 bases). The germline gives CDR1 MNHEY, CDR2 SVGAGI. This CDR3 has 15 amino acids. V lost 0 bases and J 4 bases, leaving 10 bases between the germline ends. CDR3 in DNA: TGTGCCAGCAGTTACTCAAGTACGGGATACAATGAGCAGTTCTTC. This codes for CASSYSSTGYNEQFF.

The CDR3 sequence: CASSSPTGLAGAGQFF. CDR3 sequence (DNA): TGTGCCAGCAGCTCACCTACGGGACTAGCGGGCGCGGGGCAGTTCTTC. The J gene is TRBJ2-1, the V gene TRBV7-2; TRBD2 matches 12 bases. V was clipped by 4 bases and J by 12 bases; unmatched bases: 13. The CDR3 runs 16 residues. Germline V gene sequence: CDR1 SGHTA, CDR2 FQGNSA. Supplemented by reference TRBV7-2 and TRBJ2-1, the full variable domain reads GAGVSQSPSNKVTEKGKDVELRCDPISGHTALYWYRQSLGQGLEFLIYFQGNSAPDKSGLPSDRFSAERTGGSVSTLTIQRTQQEDSAVYLCASSSPTGLAGAGQFFGPGTRLTVL.

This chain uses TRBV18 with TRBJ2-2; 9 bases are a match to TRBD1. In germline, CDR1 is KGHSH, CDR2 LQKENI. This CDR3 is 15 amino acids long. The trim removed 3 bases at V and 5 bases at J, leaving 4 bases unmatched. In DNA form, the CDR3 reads TGTGCCAGCTCACCCGGACAGGGGTGGACCGGGGAGCTGTTTTTT. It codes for CASSPGQGWTGELFF.

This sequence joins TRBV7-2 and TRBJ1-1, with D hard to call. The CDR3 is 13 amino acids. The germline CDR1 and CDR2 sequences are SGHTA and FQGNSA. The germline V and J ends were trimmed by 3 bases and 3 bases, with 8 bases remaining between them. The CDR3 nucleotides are TGTGCCAGCAGCTTCTCGGAGTACACTGAAGCTTTCTTT. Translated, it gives CASSFSEYTEAFF.

CDR3 DNA sequence: TGTGCCAGCAGCCCCAGGGGGGCTAGCAGCACAGATACGCAGTATTTT. Amino acids: CASSPRGASSTDTQYF. The rearrangement links TRBV7-9 to TRBJ2-3; TRBD1 is a possible D gene (7 bases). The CDR3 covers 16 residues. Deletions cut 5 bases from V and 0 bases from J, with 15 bases between. From germline, CDR1 is SEHNR and CDR2 FQNEAQ (reference sequence).

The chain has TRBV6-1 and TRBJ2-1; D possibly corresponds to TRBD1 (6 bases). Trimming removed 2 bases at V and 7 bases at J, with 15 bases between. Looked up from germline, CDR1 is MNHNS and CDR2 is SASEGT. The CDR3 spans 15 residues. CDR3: CASSELPQGGNEQFF. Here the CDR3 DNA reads TGTGCCAGCAGTGAACTCCCACAGGGTGGGAATGAGCAGTTCTTC.

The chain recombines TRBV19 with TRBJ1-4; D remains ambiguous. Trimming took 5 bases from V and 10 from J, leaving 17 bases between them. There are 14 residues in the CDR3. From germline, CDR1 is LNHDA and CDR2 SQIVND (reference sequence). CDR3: CASSFGSGRGKLFF. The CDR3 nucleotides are TGTGCCAGTAGTTTCGGATCAGGTCGTGGAAAACTGTTTTTT. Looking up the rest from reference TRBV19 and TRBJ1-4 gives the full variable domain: DGGITQSPKYLFRKEGQNVTLSCEQNLNHDAMYWYRQDPGQGLRLIYYSQIVNDFQKGDIAEGYSVSREKKESFPLTVTSAQKNPTAFYLCASSFGSGRGKLFFGSGTQLSVL.

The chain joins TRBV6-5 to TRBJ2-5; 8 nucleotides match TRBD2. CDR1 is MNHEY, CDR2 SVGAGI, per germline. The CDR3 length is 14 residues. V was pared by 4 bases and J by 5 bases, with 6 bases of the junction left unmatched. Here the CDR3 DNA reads TGTGCCAGCAGTTGGGGCGGGAGGAGCGAGACCCAGTACTTC. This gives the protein CASSWGGRSETQYF.

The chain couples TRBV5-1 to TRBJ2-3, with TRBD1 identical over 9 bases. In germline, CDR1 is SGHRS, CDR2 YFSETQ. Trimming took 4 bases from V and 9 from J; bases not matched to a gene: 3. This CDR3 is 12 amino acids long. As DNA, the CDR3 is TGCGCCAGCAGCCCTGACAGGGGGACGCAGTATTTT. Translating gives CASSPDRGTQYF.

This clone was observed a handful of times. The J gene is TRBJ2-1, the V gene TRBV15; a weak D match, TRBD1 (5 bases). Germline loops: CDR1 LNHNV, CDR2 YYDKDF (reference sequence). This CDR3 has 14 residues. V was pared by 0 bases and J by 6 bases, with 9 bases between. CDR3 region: CATSRDRVSNEQFF. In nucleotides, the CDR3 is TGTGCCACCAGCAGAGACAGGGTTTCCAATGAGCAGTTCTTC.

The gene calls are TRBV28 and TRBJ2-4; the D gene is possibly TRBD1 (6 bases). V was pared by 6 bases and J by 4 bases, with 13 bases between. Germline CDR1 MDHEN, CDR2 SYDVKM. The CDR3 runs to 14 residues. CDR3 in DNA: TGTGCCAGCAGCTCGGGACAAGGGAAAAACATTCAGTACTTC. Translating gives CASSSGQGKNIQYF.

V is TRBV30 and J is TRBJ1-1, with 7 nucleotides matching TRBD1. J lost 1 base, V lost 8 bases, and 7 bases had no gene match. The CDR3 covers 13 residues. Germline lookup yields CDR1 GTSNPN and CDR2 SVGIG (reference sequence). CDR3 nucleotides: TGTGCCGGAAGGGACAGCTGGAACACTGAAGCTTTCTTT. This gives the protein CAGRDSWNTEAFF.

DNA for the CDR3: TGTGCCAGCAGACCAAAAGGGGGCGACTATGGCTACACCTTC. It specifies CASRPKGGDYGYTF. V and J are TRBV5-8 and TRBJ1-2, with 7 bases lining up with TRBD1. The CDR3 contains 14 residues. With 5 bases clipped from V and 3 bases from J, the junction kept 7 bases outside the gene matches. The germline V gene has CDR1 SGHTS and CDR2 YDEGEE.

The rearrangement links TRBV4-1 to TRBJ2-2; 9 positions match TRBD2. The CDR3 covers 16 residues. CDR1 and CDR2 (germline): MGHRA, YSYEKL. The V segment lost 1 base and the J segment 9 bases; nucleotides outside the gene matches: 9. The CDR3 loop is CASSQGWASGDRELFF. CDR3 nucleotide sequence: TGCGCCAGCAGCCAAGGGTGGGCTAGCGGGGACCGGGAGCTGTTTTTT.

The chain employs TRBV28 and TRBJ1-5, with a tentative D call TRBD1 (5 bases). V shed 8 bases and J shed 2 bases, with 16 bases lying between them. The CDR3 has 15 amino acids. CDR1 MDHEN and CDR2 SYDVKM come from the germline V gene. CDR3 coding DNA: TGTGCCAGCGGAAACGGGGGAGGGGGCAATCAGCCCCAGCATTTT. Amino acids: CASGNGGGGNQPQHF.

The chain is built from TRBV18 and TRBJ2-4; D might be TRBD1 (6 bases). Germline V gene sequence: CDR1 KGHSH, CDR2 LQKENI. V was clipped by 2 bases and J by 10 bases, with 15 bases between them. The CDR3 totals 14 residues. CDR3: CASSPSTGGQIQYF. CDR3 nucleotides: TGTGCCAGCTCACCATCGACAGGCGGGCAGATTCAGTACTTC.

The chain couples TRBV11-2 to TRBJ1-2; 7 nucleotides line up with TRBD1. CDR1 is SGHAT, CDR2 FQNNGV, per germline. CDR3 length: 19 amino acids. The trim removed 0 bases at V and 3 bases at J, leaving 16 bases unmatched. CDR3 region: CASSLDYPDRRSFDYGYTF. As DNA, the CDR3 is TGTGCCAGCAGCTTAGATTACCCGGACAGGCGGTCTTTTGACTATGGCTACACCTTC.

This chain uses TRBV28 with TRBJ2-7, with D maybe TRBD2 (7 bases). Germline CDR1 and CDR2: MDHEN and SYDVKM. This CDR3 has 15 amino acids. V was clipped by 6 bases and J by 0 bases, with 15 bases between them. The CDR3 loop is CASRWGLAASYEQYF. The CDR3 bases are TGTGCCAGCAGGTGGGGGCTAGCGGCCTCCTACGAGCAGTACTTC.

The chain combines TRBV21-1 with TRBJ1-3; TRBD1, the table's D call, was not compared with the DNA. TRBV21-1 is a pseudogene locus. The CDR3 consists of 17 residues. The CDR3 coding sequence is TGTGCCAGCAGCCTCCACTGGACAGGTAGCTCTGGAAACACCATATATTTT. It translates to CASSLHWTGSSGNTIYF.

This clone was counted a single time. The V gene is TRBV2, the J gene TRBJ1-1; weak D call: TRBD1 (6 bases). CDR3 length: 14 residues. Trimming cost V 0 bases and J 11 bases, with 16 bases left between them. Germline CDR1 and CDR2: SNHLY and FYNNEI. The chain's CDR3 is CASSEALTAGVAFF. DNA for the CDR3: TGTGCCAGCAGTGAAGCGCTGACTGCAGGGGTGGCTTTCTTT.

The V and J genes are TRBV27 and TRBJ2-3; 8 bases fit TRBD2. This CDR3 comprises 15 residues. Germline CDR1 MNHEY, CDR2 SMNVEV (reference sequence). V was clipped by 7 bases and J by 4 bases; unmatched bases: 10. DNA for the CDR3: TGTGCCAGCACCGACCGGGGGGGCGTCCCAGATACGCAGTATTTT. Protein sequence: CASTDRGGVPDTQYF.

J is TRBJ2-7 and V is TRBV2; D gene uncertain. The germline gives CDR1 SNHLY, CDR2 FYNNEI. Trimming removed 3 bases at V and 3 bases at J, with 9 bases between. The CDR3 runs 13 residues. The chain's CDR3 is CASSDLEDYEQYF. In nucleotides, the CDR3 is TGTGCCAGCAGTGATCTAGAGGACTACGAGCAGTACTTC.

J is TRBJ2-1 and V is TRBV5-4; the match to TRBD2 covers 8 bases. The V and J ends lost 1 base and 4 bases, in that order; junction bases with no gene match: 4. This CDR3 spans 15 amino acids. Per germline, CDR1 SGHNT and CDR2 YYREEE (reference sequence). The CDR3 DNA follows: TGTGCCAGCAGCTTGAGGCGCGGGGGGTACAATGAGCAGTTCTTC. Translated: CASSLRRGGYNEQFF. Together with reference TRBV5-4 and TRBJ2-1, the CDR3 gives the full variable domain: ETGVTQSPTHLIKTRGQQVTLRCSSQSGHNTVSWYQQALGQGPQFIFQYYREEENGRGNFPPRFSGLQFPNYSSELNVNALELDDSALYLCASSLRRGGYNEQFFGPGTRLTVL.

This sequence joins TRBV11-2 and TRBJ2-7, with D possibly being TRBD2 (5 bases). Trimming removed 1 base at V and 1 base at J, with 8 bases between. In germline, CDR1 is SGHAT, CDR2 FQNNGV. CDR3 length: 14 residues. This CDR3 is CASSLGGISYEQYF. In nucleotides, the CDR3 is TGTGCCAGCAGCTTAGGAGGGATTTCCTACGAGCAGTACTTC.

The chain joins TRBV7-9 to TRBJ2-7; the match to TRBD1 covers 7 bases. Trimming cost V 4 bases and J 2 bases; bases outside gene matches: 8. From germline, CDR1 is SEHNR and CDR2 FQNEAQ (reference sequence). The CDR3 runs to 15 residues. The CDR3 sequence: CASSSVMGQTYEQYF. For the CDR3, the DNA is TGTGCCAGCAGCTCCGTTATGGGACAGACCTACGAGCAGTACTTC.

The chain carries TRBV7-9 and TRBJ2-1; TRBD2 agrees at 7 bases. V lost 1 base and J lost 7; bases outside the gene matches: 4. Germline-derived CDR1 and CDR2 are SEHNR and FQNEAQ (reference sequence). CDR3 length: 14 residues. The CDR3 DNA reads TGTGCCAGCAGCTTAGGGGGAGGGGCGAATGAGCAGTTCTTC. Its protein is CASSLGGGANEQFF.

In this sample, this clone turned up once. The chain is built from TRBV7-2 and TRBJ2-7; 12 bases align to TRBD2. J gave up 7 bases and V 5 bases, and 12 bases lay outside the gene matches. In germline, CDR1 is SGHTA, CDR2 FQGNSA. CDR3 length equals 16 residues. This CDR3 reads CASSPNRLAGVGEQYF. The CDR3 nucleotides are TGTGCCAGCAGCCCGAACAGACTAGCGGGAGTGGGGGAGCAGTACTTC.

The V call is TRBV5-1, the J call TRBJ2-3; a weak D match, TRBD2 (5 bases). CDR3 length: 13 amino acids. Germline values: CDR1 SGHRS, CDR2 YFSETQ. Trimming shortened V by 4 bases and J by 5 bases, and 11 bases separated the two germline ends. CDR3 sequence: CASSLGKGDTQYF. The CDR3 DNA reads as TGCGCCAGCAGCCTCGGGAAGGGAGATACGCAGTATTTT.

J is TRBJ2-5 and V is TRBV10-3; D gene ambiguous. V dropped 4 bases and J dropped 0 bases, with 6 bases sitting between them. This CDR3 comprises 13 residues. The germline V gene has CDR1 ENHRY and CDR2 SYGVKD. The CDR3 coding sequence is TGTGCCATCAGTGCCGACAACCAAGAGACCCAGTACTTC. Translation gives CAISADNQETQYF.

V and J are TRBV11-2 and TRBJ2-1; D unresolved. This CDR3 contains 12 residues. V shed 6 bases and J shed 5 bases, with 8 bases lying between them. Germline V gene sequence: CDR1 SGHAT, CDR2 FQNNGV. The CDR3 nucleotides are TGTGCCAGCAGGGGCCAGCACAATGAGCAGTTCTTC. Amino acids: CASRGQHNEQFF.